These T cell receptor beta chains were read from a single sample in a study of T cell responses to AZD1222 COVID-19 vaccine. Some clones are missing from TCRdb's copy, which holds only in-frame ones; the method was immunoSEQ multiplex PCR. The sample has about 160,000 clones; about nine tenths are singletons. This sample comprised peripheral blood, obtained on day 0 of AZD1222 vaccination. The receptors come from an adult in good health. Both conserved end residues are part of each CDR3. A D gene is named only where the DNA matches it firmly. Where a row states a size, it is once, few, many or the class of an expanded clone; other rows omit it.

abundance	v_gene	d_gene	j_gene	CDR3nt	CDR3aa
once	TRBV6-5	NA	TRBJ2-1	TGTGCCAGCAGTTACCGGGTTCAAAATGAGCAGTTCTTC	CASSYRVQNEQFF
NA	TRBV7-9	NA	TRBJ1-2	TGTGCCAGCAGCGGAAGGGGCGCAAGGTTTGGCTACACCTTC	CASSGRGARFGYTF
NA	TRBV4-2	TRBD2	TRBJ2-7	TGTGCCAGCAGCAAGGGACTAGCGGACTCCTACGAGCAGTACTTC	CASSKGLADSYEQYF
NA	TRBV27	NA	TRBJ1-2	TGTGCCAGCAGTTTATCGGCAGGGAGGGATGATGGCTACACCTTC	CASSLSAGRDDGYTF
NA	TRBV29-1	NA	TRBJ2-1	TGCAGCGGGTCCGGGGGTGGGTCGCTCTACAATGAGCAGTTCTTC	CSGSGGGSLYNEQFF
NA	TRBV2	TRBD1	TRBJ2-7	TGTGCCAGCAGTGAAGTAGGACAGGGGTACGAGCAGTACTTC	CASSEVGQGYEQYF
NA	TRBV14	TRBD1	TRBJ2-7	TGTGCCAGCAGCCAATTTCGACAGGGAGAGAGGTACGAGCAGTACTTC	CASSQFRQGERYEQYF
once	TRBV30	NA	TRBJ1-2	TGTGCCTGGAGAAAGTGGCAGGAAGGACCTCGGGGCTACACCTTC	CAWRKWQEGPRGYTF
NA	TRBV14	TRBD1	TRBJ1-1	TGTGCCAGCAGCGGACACGGGACAGGGCGGCGAGCTTTCTTT	CASSGHGTGRRAFF
NA	TRBV20-1	NA	TRBJ1-5	TGCAGTGCTAGTCCTGGGACAACTTACAATCAGCCCCAGCATTTT	CSASPGTTYNQPQHF
NA	TRBV5-1	TRBD1	TRBJ2-4	TGCGCCAGCAGCTTAACAGGGGATGGGGGCAAAAACATTCAGTACTTC	CASSLTGDGGKNIQYF
NA	TRBV19	TRBD1	TRBJ1-4	TGTGCCAGTAGCAAGCGGACAGGTTCGACCGAAAAACTGTTTTTT	CASSKRTGSTEKLFF
NA	TRBV6-5	NA	TRBJ1-6	TGTGCCAGCAGTTACGAGCAACAGGATAATTCACCCCTCCACTTT	CASSYEQQDNSPLHF
NA	TRBV10-3	TRBD1	TRBJ2-7	TGTGCCGCCGCCCCGACAGGGAACCACGAGCAGTACTTC	CAAAPTGNHEQYF
NA	TRBV10-3	NA	TRBJ2-7	TGTGCCATCAGTGAGTCCAGAGTTGGGGACGAGCAGTACTTC	CAISESRVGDEQYF
NA	TRBV9	TRBD1	TRBJ2-2	TGTGCCAGCAGCGCGACAGGGGTTGGCACCGGGGAGCTGTTTTTT	CASSATGVGTGELFF
NA	TRBV9	NA	TRBJ2-7	TGTGCCAGCAGCGTAGATGAGACTTACTACGAGCAGTACTTC	CASSVDETYYEQYF